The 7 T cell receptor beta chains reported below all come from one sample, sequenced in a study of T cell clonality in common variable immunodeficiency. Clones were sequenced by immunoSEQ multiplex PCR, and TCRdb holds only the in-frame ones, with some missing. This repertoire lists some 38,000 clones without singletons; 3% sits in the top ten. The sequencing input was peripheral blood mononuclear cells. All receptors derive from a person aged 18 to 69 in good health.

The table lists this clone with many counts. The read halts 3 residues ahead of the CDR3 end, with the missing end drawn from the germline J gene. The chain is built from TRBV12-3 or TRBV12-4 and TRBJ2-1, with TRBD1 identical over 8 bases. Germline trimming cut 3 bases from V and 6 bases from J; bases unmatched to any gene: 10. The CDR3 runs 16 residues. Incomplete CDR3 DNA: TGTGCCAGCAGTTTCAAGTCCAGCGGACAGGGCAATGAG. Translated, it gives CASSFKSSGQGNE. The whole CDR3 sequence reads CASSFKSSGQGNEQFF.

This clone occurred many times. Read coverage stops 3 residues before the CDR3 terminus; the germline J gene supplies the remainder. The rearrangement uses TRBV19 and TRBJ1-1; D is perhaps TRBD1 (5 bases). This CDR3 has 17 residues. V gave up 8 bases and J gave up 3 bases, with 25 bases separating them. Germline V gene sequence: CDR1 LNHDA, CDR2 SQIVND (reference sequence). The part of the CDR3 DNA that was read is TGTGCCAGTGCGACAGCCCTGCAGACCCGATCGGACACTGAA. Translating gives CASATALQTRSDTE. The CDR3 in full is CASATALQTRSDTEAFF.

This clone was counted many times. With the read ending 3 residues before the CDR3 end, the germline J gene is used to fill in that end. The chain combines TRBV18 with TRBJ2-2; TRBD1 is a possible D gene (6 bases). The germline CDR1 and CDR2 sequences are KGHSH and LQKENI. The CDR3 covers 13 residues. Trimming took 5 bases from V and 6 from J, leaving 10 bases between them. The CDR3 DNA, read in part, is TGTGCCAGCTCAAAAGGGGGATCCGGGGAG. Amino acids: CASSKGGSGE. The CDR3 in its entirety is CASSKGGSGELFF.

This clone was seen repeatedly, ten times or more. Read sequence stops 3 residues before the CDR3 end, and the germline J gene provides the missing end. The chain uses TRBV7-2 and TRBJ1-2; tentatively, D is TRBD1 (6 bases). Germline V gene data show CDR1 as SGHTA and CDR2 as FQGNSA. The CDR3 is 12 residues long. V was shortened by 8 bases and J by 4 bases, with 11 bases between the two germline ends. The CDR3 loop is CASSRDTYGYTF. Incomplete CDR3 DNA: TGTGCCAGCTCCCGGGACACCTATGGC.

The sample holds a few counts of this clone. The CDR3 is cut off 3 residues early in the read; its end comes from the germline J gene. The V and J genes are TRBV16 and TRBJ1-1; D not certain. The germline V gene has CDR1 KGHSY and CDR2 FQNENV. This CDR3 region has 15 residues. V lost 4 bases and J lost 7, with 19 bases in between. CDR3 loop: CASSPTTDDYFEAFF. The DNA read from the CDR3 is TGTGCCAGCAGCCCCACAACAGATGACTACTTTGAA.

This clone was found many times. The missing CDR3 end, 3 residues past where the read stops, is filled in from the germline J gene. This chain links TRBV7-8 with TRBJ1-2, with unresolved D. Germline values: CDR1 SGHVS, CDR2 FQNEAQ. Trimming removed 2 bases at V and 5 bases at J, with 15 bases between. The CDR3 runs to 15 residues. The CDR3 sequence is CASSLKRGFEYGYTF. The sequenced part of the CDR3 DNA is TGTGCCAGCAGCTTAAAACGGGGTTTTGAGTATGGC.

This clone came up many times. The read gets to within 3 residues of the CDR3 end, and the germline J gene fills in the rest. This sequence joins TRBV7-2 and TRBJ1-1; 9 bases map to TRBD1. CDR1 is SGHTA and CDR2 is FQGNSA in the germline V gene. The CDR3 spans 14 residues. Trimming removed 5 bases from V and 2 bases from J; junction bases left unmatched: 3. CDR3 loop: CASSPDRGNTEAFF. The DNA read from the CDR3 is TGTGCCAGCAGCCCGGACAGGGGCAACACTGAA.